The 9 T cell receptor beta chains given below trace back to one sample, sequenced in a study of CD8 T cells in Susac syndrome. The authors reverse transcribed roughly 0.45 to 1 ug RNA with random hexamers. A single record per CDR3 protein comes from TCRdb applying MiXCR to the immunoSEQ multiplex PCR reads. The repertoire holds about 120,000 distinct CDR3 sequences, with roughly 94% as singletons. The sample was CD8+ T cells from PBMCs. The receptors come from a human donor with Susac syndrome.

This chain uses TRBV20-1 with TRBJ1-4, with 9 bases fitting TRBD1. Germline assignment: CDR1 DFQATT and CDR2 SNEGSKA (reference sequence). CDR3 length equals 14 residues. V lost 3 bases, J lost 5 bases, and 4 bases stayed unmatched. CDR3 amino acids: CSASFGQGNEKLFF. CDR3 DNA: TGCAGTGCTAGTTTCGGACAGGGGAATGAAAAACTGTTTTTT.

The V call is TRBV15, the J call TRBJ2-2; no firm D call. CDR1 LNHNV and CDR2 YYDKDF come from the germline V gene (reference sequence). The CDR3 runs to 13 residues. V shed 0 bases and J shed 7 bases, with 6 bases lying between them. This CDR3 reads CATSRDPGGELFF. DNA of the CDR3: TGTGCCACCAGCAGAGATCCTGGCGGGGAGCTGTTTTTT.

The chain links TRBV29-1 to TRBJ2-7; 7 bases are shared with TRBD1. J was trimmed by 6 bases and V by 5 bases; bases with no gene match: 4. Germline CDR1 reads SQVTM; CDR2 reads ANQGSEA. The CDR3 is 11 amino acids. CDR3 sequence: CSVNRGSEQYF. The CDR3 DNA reads TGCAGCGTTAACAGGGGATCCGAGCAGTACTTC.

The rearrangement joins TRBV20-1 to TRBJ2-1; 8 nucleotides agree with TRBD1. V was pared by 6 bases and J by 2 bases, with 6 bases of the junction left unmatched. The V gene's germline CDR1 is DFQATT and CDR2 SNEGSKA (reference sequence). The CDR3 totals 14 residues. CDR3: CSAQDREAYNEQFF. Written as DNA, the CDR3 is TGCAGTGCCCAGGACAGGGAAGCCTACAATGAGCAGTTCTTC.

This rearrangement joins TRBV30 to TRBJ1-2; maybe TRBD1 (6 bases). The CDR3 is 13 amino acids. V dropped 0 bases and J dropped 8 bases, with 13 bases sitting between them. CDR1 is GTSNPN and CDR2 is SVGIG in the germline V gene (reference sequence). CDR3 residues: CAWSVVGHHGYTF. CDR3 in DNA: TGTGCCTGGAGTGTAGTGGGACATCACGGCTACACCTTC.

The chain recombines TRBV5-4 with TRBJ1-1, with 8 bases matching TRBD1. There are 12 residues in the CDR3. Looked up from germline, CDR1 is SGHNT and CDR2 is YYREEE (reference sequence). Trimming removed 4 bases from V and 10 bases from J; junction bases left unmatched: 6. The CDR3 nucleotides are TGTGCCAGCAGCGGACAGGGAAGAGGAGCTTTCTTT. Translating it yields CASSGQGRGAFF.

The V and J genes are TRBV4-1 and TRBJ2-3, with D perhaps matching TRBD1 or TRBD2 (6 bases each). The germline CDR1 and CDR2 sequences are MGHRA and YSYEKL. Trimming cost V 1 base and J 3 bases, with 14 bases left between them. The CDR3 loop spans 16 amino acids. The CDR3 coding sequence is TGCGCCAGCAGCCAAGTGGGGGGCGATATGACAGATACGCAGTATTTT. Amino acid sequence: CASSQVGGDMTDTQYF.

The chain couples TRBV12-3 or TRBV12-4 to TRBJ2-1; TRBD2 matches 8 bases. The trim removed 5 bases at V and 3 bases at J, leaving 6 bases unmatched. This CDR3 is built from 15 residues. The CDR3 spells CASSIGGGFYNEQFF. Written as DNA, the CDR3 is TGTGCCAGCAGTATCGGGGGGGGCTTCTACAATGAGCAGTTCTTC.

The CDR3 loop reads CSAQGAGTEAFF. The DNA for the CDR3 is TGCAGTGCCCAGGGGGCCGGGACTGAAGCTTTCTTT. The chain carries TRBV20-1 and TRBJ1-1; 8 bases match TRBD1. CDR1 is DFQATT and CDR2 is SNEGSKA in the germline V gene (reference sequence). With V trimmed by 6 bases and J by 5 bases, 5 bases remained unmatched. CDR3 size: 12 residues.